The present T cell receptor beta chain was sequenced within a study of metastatic and nonmetastatic thyroid tumors. This clone was seen many times. This CDR3 has 15 amino acids. V was pared by 2 bases and J by 0 bases, with 9 bases between. Germline values: CDR1 SGHNT, CDR2 YYREEE (reference sequence). The entire patient cohort was treatment-naive prior to thyroid surgery. TCRdb reprocessed the PCR reads using MiXCR. The data contain about 20,000 clones, about 12% of them singletons. The TCR was taken from a male donor with papillary thyroid cancer or a benign thyroid nodule (not recorded which). Some clones in this sample may be carry-over from other donors' samples. The sequencing input was blood. The V and J genes are TRBV5-4 and TRBJ2-1, with D unresolved. CDR3 residues: CASSLDASSYNEQFF. CDR3 coding DNA: TGTGCCAGCAGCTTAGACGCCAGCTCCTACAATGAGCAGTTCTTC.